A single sample gave rise to the 10 T cell receptor beta chains below, sequenced in a study of T cell repertoires in cytomegalovirus infection. MiXCR was run by TCRdb on the reads, yielding one entry per CDR3 protein. The sample includes around 350,000 distinct CDR3 sequences, 15% to 20% of them seen just once. The sequenced sample was PBMCs. These receptors were obtained from a human donor in good health (CMV status not recorded). Some clones in this sample may be carry-over from other donors' samples.

This clonotype was seen ten or more times. This chain links TRBV7-2 with TRBJ2-3, with 8 bases matching TRBD2. Germline V gives CDR1 SGHTA, CDR2 FQGNSA. V shed 5 bases, J shed 4 bases, and the junction held 17 bases outside the gene matches. The CDR3 consists of 18 residues. CDR3 nucleotide sequence: TGTGCCAGCAGCGCCATCGGGCCAGGTTGGCGGGAGGCAGATACGCAGTATTTT. This encodes CASSAIGPGWREADTQYF.

In its sample, this clonotype was seen a few times. This rearrangement joins TRBV4-1 to TRBJ2-1; 8 bases line up with TRBD1. Germline values: CDR1 MGHRA, CDR2 YSYEKL. V gave up 3 bases and J gave up 8 bases; unmatched junction bases: 9. This CDR3 is 15 amino acids long. CDR3 residues: CASSHTGTGGDEQFF. The CDR3, as DNA: TGCGCCAGCAGCCATACCGGGACAGGAGGCGATGAGCAGTTCTTC.

This sequence joins TRBV6-2 or TRBV6-3 and TRBJ2-3, with D perhaps given as TRBD1 or TRBD2 (5 bases each). Germline CDR1 is MNHEY and CDR2 is SVGEGT. Trimming removed 6 bases at V and 2 bases at J, with 18 bases between. The length of the CDR3 is 16 residues. Written as DNA, the CDR3 is TGTGCCAGCAGCTCTAGGGACCCTAAGGACACAGATACGCAGTATTTT. Residues: CASSSRDPKDTDTQYF.

The V gene is TRBV2, the J gene TRBJ2-7, with TRBD1 identical over 9 bases. The CDR3 is 10 amino acids. The V gene's germline CDR1 is SNHLY and CDR2 FYNNEI. The ends lost 6 bases at V and 9 bases at J; junction bases unmatched: 0. The CDR3 protein is CASRTGGQYF. CDR3 sequence (DNA): TGTGCCAGCAGGACAGGGGGGCAGTACTTC.

This clonotype turned up a few times. J is TRBJ1-1 and V is TRBV7-9, with 7 bases matching TRBD1. Germline V lookup: CDR1 SEHNR, CDR2 FQNEAQ (reference sequence). This CDR3 contains 17 residues. The junction had 14 bases not matched to a gene; V was cut back by 3 bases and J by 4 bases. The CDR3 protein is CASSFQGGGRPSTEAFF. CDR3 bases: TGTGCCAGCAGCTTCCAGGGGGGCGGTAGGCCAAGCACTGAAGCTTTCTTT.

The chain couples TRBV4-1 to TRBJ2-5, with 13 positions matching TRBD2. Trimming cost V 1 base and J 3 bases; bases outside gene matches: 2. The CDR3 extends over 16 amino acids. Germline values: CDR1 MGHRA, CDR2 YSYEKL. The CDR3 DNA sequence: TGCGCCAGCAGCCAAGCCGGGACTAGCGGGGAAGAGACCCAGTACTTC. As protein: CASSQAGTSGEETQYF.

CDR3 region: CATGFAYEQYF. The CDR3 DNA reads as TGTGCTACAGGGTTTGCCTACGAGCAGTACTTC. This rearrangement joins TRBV28 to TRBJ2-7, with D perhaps matching TRBD1 (6 bases). This CDR3 is 11 amino acids long. Germline V CDR1 and CDR2: MDHEN, SYDVKM.

This clonotype was seen more than once but under ten times. This rearrangement joins TRBV3-1 to TRBJ2-7; the D is unclear. CDR3 length equals 12 residues. CDR1 and CDR2 (germline): LGHDT, YNNKEL (reference sequence). The V gene lost 2 bases and the J gene lost 3 bases, with 5 bases spanning the gap. The chain's CDR3 is CASSQRGYEQYF. CDR3 sequence (DNA): TGTGCCAGCAGCCAACGCGGCTACGAGCAGTACTTC.

This clonotype was recorded many times. The chain employs TRBV7-2 and TRBJ2-3; perhaps TRBD2 as D (5 bases). Germline V lookup: CDR1 SGHTA, CDR2 FQGNSA. V lost 0 bases to trimming and J lost 9 bases, with 10 bases between them. The CDR3 is 13 residues long. The CDR3 is CASSLAGDRTQYF. The CDR3 region has the DNA TGTGCCAGCAGCTTAGCGGGAGATAGAACGCAGTATTTT.

This clonotype was seen a few times. The CDR3 sequence is CASSFTGRSTDTQYF. The CDR3 nucleotides read TGTGCCAGCAGCTTCACGGGACGGTCCACAGATACGCAGTATTTT. The V gene is TRBV5-4, the J gene TRBJ2-3; either TRBD1 or TRBD2 may supply D (5 bases each). V shed 2 bases and J shed 2 bases, with 12 bases lying between them. Germline V lookup: CDR1 SGHNT, CDR2 YYREEE (reference sequence). The length of the CDR3 is 15 residues. The full variable domain, with the rest looked up from reference TRBV5-4 and TRBJ2-3, is ETGVTQSPTHLIKTRGQQVTLRCSSQSGHNTVSWYQQALGQGPQFIFQYYREEENGRGNFPPRFSGLQFPNYSSELNVNALELDDSALYLCASSFTGRSTDTQYFGPGTRLTVL.